These T cell receptor beta chains were read from a single sample in a study of T cells in Graves' hyperthyroidism and ophthalmopathy. In TCRdb, the multiplex PCR reads were re-called with MiXCR into one record per CDR3 protein. This sample has under 650,000 distinct CDR3 sequences, with around 16% found just once. Sequenced input: blood. All receptors come from a woman aged 30 to 39 with Graves' hyperthyroidism. Each CDR3 is given with its conserved first and last residue. The D gene is left open where the match is weak. Only part of the rows carry a size: once, few, many, or a class if the clone is expanded.

j_gene,abundance,d_gene,v_gene,CDR3nt,CDR3aa
TRBJ1-5,few,.,TRBV20-1,TGCAGTGCTAGAGTATGGGGGTCTGGCAATCAGCCCCAGCATTTT,CSARVWGSGNQPQHF
TRBJ1-4,.,.,TRBV6-1,TGTGCCAGCAGCAACGGGGGATCTGGTGAAAAACTGTTTTTT,CASSNGGSGEKLFF
TRBJ2-7,many,.,TRBV3-1,TGTGCCAGCAGCCAAGATCCCCCCTACGAGCAGTACTTC,CASSQDPPYEQYF
TRBJ2-7,.,TRBD2,TRBV25-1,TGTGCCGGCAGTTTAGCGGGAGCTTCGTACTCCTACGAGCAGTACTTC,CAGSLAGASYSYEQYF
TRBJ2-3,.,.,TRBV11-2,TGTGCCAGCAGCTTAGTGGCACTCCCTCAGGGGGATACGCAGTATTTT,CASSLVALPQGDTQYF
TRBJ2-1,.,.,TRBV14,TGTGCCAGCAGCCAAATCCAGGGAGGCGATGAGCAGTTCTTC,CASSQIQGGDEQFF
TRBJ1-3,few,.,TRBV7-2,TGTGCCAGCAGCTTCGACCCTCTTTCTGGAAACACCATATATTTT,CASSFDPLSGNTIYF
TRBJ2-1,.,.,TRBV19,TGTGCCAGTAAGATCGGGAGCCAGGAGCAGTTCTTC,CASKIGSQEQFF
TRBJ1-5,few,.,TRBV27,TGTGCCAGCAGTTTACGGTGGACAAGCAATCAGCCCCAGCATTTT,CASSLRWTSNQPQHF
TRBJ1-1,.,.,TRBV9,TGTGCCAGCAGCGTGGGTCAGGCTGAAGCTTTCTTT,CASSVGQAEAFF
TRBJ2-1,many,.,TRBV27,TGTGCCAGCAGTTTAGCACAGGGCCCCACGAATGAGCAGTTCTTC,CASSLAQGPTNEQFF
TRBJ2-3,few,TRBD1,TRBV5-1,TGCGCCAGCAGCTTGGTTGCCAGGGGGCCGGATACGCAGTATTTT,CASSLVARGPDTQYF
TRBJ2-6,.,.,TRBV28,TGTGCCACCCATGGTGGTTATAAGAGGTTTCTGTCGTCTGGGGCCAACGTCCTGACTTTC,CATHGGYKRFLSSGANVLTF
TRBJ1-2,many,TRBD1,TRBV11-1,TGTGCCAGCAGCCGGGACAGGGCATCCCTTGGCTACACCTTC,CASSRDRASLGYTF
TRBJ1-4,.,.,TRBV6-5,TGTGCCAGCAGTTATGATCCGGGAAATGAAAAACTGTTTTTT,CASSYDPGNEKLFF